These 24 T cell receptor beta chains originate from one sample sequenced in a study of T-cell memory formation after mild COVID-19. In TCRdb, the 5' RACE reads were re-called with MiXCR into one record per CDR3 protein. The sample has over 350,000 distinct CDR3 sequences, about 16% seen once; the top ten hold 20% to 25%. Input material: PBMCs or a T cell subset sorted from them (not recorded which). Every receptor here comes from a man aged 18-30 years who had mild COVID-19 (a few samples of this study predate the infection). Cell type and time point are not known.

The table lists this clonotype with a few counts. The chain has TRBV7-9 and TRBJ1-2, with 9 bases lining up with TRBD1. This CDR3 has 15 amino acids. Germline CDR1 reads SEHNR; CDR2 reads FQNEAQ (reference sequence). V lost 8 bases to trimming and J lost 2 bases; unmatched junction nucleotides: 9. CDR3 sequence (DNA): TGTGCCAGCGCTGCTCGGGACAGGGCGAACTATGGCTACACCTTC. Protein sequence: CASAARDRANYGYTF. The full variable domain, its missing parts supplied by reference TRBV7-9 and TRBJ1-2, is DTGVSQNPRHKITKRGQNVTFRCDPISEHNRLYWYRQTLGQGPEFLTYFQNEAQLEKSRLLSDRFSAERPKGSFSTLEIQRTEQGDSAMYLCASAARDRANYGYTFGSGTRLTVV.

In its sample, this clonotype was seen a few times. The CDR3 here is CAISLRGDEQFF. The CDR3 DNA is TGTGCCATCAGTCTCCGAGGGGATGAGCAGTTCTTC. The chain uses TRBV10-3 and TRBJ2-1, with D perhaps given as TRBD1 or TRBD2 (5 bases each). This CDR3 has 12 amino acids. Trimming removed 5 bases from V and 8 bases from J, with 10 bases in between. CDR1 is ENHRY and CDR2 is SYGVKD in the germline V gene.

The gene calls are TRBV5-5 and TRBJ1-1, with D possibly matching TRBD1 (6 bases). V was cut by 6 bases and J by 4 bases, with 16 bases left in between. Germline-derived CDR1 and CDR2 are SGHKS and YYEKEE (reference sequence). This CDR3 has 14 residues. The CDR3: CASTRGAFGTEAFF. CDR3 in DNA: TGTGCCAGCACTCGGGGGGCCTTTGGCACTGAAGCTTTCTTT. Combining the CDR3 with reference TRBV5-5 and TRBJ1-1 gives the whole variable domain DAGVTQSPTHLIKTRGQQVTLRCSPISGHKSVSWYQQVLGQGPQFIFQYYEKEERGRGNFPDRFSARQFPNYSSELNVNALLLGDSALYLCASTRGAFGTEAFFGQGTRLTVV.

The J gene is TRBJ1-1, the V gene TRBV7-6, with unresolved D. Germline V gene data show CDR1 as SGHVS and CDR2 as FNYEAQ. Trimming pared 1 base from V and 1 base from J, leaving 7 bases between. The CDR3 covers 14 residues. Here the CDR3 DNA reads TGTGCCAGCAGCTTAGAGGCCGCGAACACTGAAGCTTTCTTT. Amino acids: CASSLEAANTEAFF.

The rearrangement uses TRBV4-2 and TRBJ1-1; D is unclear. V dropped 4 bases and J dropped 4 bases, with 10 bases sitting between them. CDR3 length equals 13 residues. Germline V gene sequence: CDR1 LGHNA, CDR2 YNFKEQ. CDR3 sequence (DNA): TGTGCCAGCAGCCCCCTAACGAGCACTGAAGCTTTCTTT. This codes for CASSPLTSTEAFF.

This clonotype was seen repeatedly, ten times or more. The rearrangement links TRBV12-3 or TRBV12-4 to TRBJ1-2, with TRBD1 matching 7 bases. V was pared by 1 base and J by 7 bases, with 6 bases of the junction left unmatched. The CDR3 consists of 14 residues. CDR3 sequence: CASSLVGGASGYTF. The DNA of the CDR3 is TGTGCCAGCAGTTTAGTAGGGGGCGCGAGTGGCTACACCTTC.

V gene TRBV12-3 or TRBV12-4 combines with J gene TRBJ2-1; 9 nucleotides align to TRBD1. The CDR3 has 13 amino acids. V shed 3 bases, J shed 10 bases, and the junction held 4 bases outside the gene matches. The DNA for the CDR3 is TGTGCCAGCAGTTTGAGGACAGGGGTAGAGCAGTTCTTC. It is translated as CASSLRTGVEQFF.

This clonotype was observed a few times. The genes are TRBV7-2 and TRBJ1-2, with 7 bases lining up with TRBD1. From germline, CDR1 is SGHTA and CDR2 FQGNSA. The CDR3 totals 14 residues. The V segment lost 3 bases and the J segment 5 bases; nucleotides outside the gene matches: 6. The CDR3 spells CASSLTGPWYGYTF. The CDR3 bases are TGTGCCAGCAGCTTGACAGGGCCCTGGTATGGCTACACCTTC. Full variable domain (remainder filled in from reference TRBV7-2 and TRBJ1-2): GAGVSQSPSNKVTEKGKDVELRCDPISGHTALYWYRQSLGQGLEFLIYFQGNSAPDKSGLPSDRFSAERTGGSVSTLTIQRTQQEDSAVYLCASSLTGPWYGYTFGSGTRLTVV.

The chain couples TRBV7-9 to TRBJ2-5; unclear D gene. V lost 4 bases and J lost 5, with 8 bases in between. The CDR3 contains 12 residues. Germline CDR1 SEHNR, CDR2 FQNEAQ (reference sequence). The CDR3 nucleotides are TGTGCCAGCAGCTCCAGAGTGGAGACCCAGTACTTC. Protein sequence: CASSSRVETQYF.

Ten or more counts support this clonotype. This chain links TRBV12-3 or TRBV12-4 with TRBJ2-7; D ambiguous. The CDR3 loop spans 14 amino acids. Trimming left V 2 bases short and J 4 bases short, with 12 bases between. In nucleotides, the CDR3 is TGTGCCAGCAGTTTACGGAGTATCGGTTACGAGCAGTACTTC. It translates to CASSLRSIGYEQYF.

V gene TRBV7-9 combines with J gene TRBJ2-7; TRBD2 matches at 8 bases. This CDR3 is 14 amino acids long. Germline values: CDR1 SEHNR, CDR2 FQNEAQ (reference sequence). The V and J ends lost 5 bases and 7 bases, in that order; junction bases with no gene match: 10. The CDR3 nucleotides are TGTGCCAGCAGCGCACCAGCGGGGGTCGGTGAGCAGTACGTC. Translated: CASSAPAGVGEQYV.

This clonotype was seen a handful of times. This chain connects TRBV11-2 to TRBJ2-3, with D perhaps matching TRBD1 or TRBD2 (5 bases each). The CDR3 consists of 15 residues. Germline CDR1 SGHAT, CDR2 FQNNGV. The V end lost 0 bases, the J end lost 1 base, and 8 bases lay between the germline ends. The CDR3 loop reads CASSLDGARTDTQYF. For the CDR3, the DNA is TGTGCCAGCAGCTTAGACGGGGCGCGCACAGATACGCAGTATTTT.

V and J are TRBV20-1 and TRBJ2-3, with D hard to call. This CDR3 is built from 11 residues. The V end lost 5 bases, the J end lost 2 bases, and 5 bases lay between the germline ends. Germline CDR1 is DFQATT and CDR2 is SNEGSKA (reference sequence). For the CDR3, the DNA is TGCAGTGCTCAGACCACAGATACGCAGTATTTT. Translating gives CSAQTTDTQYF.

This clonotype appeared a few times. This chain connects TRBV11-1 to TRBJ2-7, with TRBD1 matching over 8 bases. CDR3 size: 17 residues. Germline CDR1 reads SGHAT; CDR2 reads FQDESV (reference sequence). V lost 4 bases, J lost 2 bases, and 13 bases stayed unmatched. CDR3 sequence (DNA): TGTGCCAGCAGCTATGCCGATCCCGGGACAGGCGCCTACGAGCAGTACTTC. Encoded protein: CASSYADPGTGAYEQYF.

This clonotype was picked up a small number of times. The CDR3 nucleotides are TGTGCCACCCGGAAGATGGGCACAGATACGCAGTATTTT. Encoded protein: CATRKMGTDTQYF. The V gene is TRBV28, the J gene TRBJ2-3; D is ambiguous. Germline CDR1 is MDHEN and CDR2 is SYDVKM. Deletions cut 10 bases from V and 1 base from J, with 12 bases between. The CDR3 is 13 residues long.

This chain joins TRBV28 and TRBJ2-3, with 12 bases that match TRBD1. The CDR3 runs 16 residues. The trim removed 8 bases at V and 8 bases at J, leaving 14 bases unmatched. Germline V gives CDR1 MDHEN, CDR2 SYDVKM. The CDR3 loop is CASRKGGTGGLGTQYF. The DNA for the CDR3 is TGTGCCAGCCGTAAGGGCGGGACAGGGGGCCTCGGTACGCAGTATTTT.

This clonotype turned up a few times. The chain uses TRBV12-3 or TRBV12-4 and TRBJ2-3, with D possibly being TRBD2 (6 bases). The CDR3 loop spans 15 amino acids. Trimming took 5 bases from V and 2 from J, leaving 14 bases between them. In DNA form, the CDR3 reads TGTGCCAGCAGTGTGAATAGCGGCTTCACAGATACGCAGTATTTT. This gives the protein CASSVNSGFTDTQYF.

This sequence joins TRBV4-3 and TRBJ2-3, with D maybe TRBD2 (5 bases). The CDR3 has 15 amino acids. The V gene lost 0 bases and the J gene lost 6 bases, with 13 bases spanning the gap. CDR1 is LGHNA and CDR2 is YSLEER in the germline V gene. CDR3 residues: CASSQEARESDTQYF. CDR3 nucleotides: TGCGCCAGCAGCCAAGAGGCGAGGGAGAGTGATACGCAGTATTTT.

This clonotype was detected a few times. J is TRBJ2-3 and V is TRBV20-1; possibly TRBD2 for D (6 bases). From germline, CDR1 is DFQATT and CDR2 SNEGSKA (reference sequence). The CDR3 runs 12 residues. The V end was cut by 5 bases, the J end by 6 bases, with 12 bases between. The CDR3 nucleotides read TGCAGTGCTGACGCGGGGTCGGATACGCAGTATTTT. Translated, it gives CSADAGSDTQYF.

This clonotype has only a few counts. The chain uses TRBV6-1 and TRBJ1-2, with D tentatively TRBD1 (6 bases). CDR3 length equals 13 residues. Germline V gives CDR1 MNHNS, CDR2 SASEGT. V was pared by 2 bases and J by 7 bases, with 11 bases between. The CDR3 reads CASSELGGPGYTF. CDR3 bases: TGTGCCAGCAGTGAATTGGGGGGGCCTGGCTACACCTTC.

This sequence joins TRBV19 and TRBJ2-1, with TRBD1 identical over 11 bases. Germline trimming cut 10 bases from V and 7 bases from J; bases unmatched to any gene: 12. This CDR3 has 15 residues. Germline V CDR1 and CDR2: LNHDA, SQIVND (reference sequence). This CDR3 reads CATRGPGQGVNEQFF. The CDR3 bases are TGTGCCACCAGGGGACCGGGACAGGGGGTGAATGAGCAGTTCTTC.

This clonotype was seen a few times. The rearrangement links TRBV7-9 to TRBJ1-6; D ambiguous. V shed 1 base and J shed 9 bases, with 13 bases lying between them. The CDR3 covers 15 residues. Germline V gene sequence: CDR1 SEHNR, CDR2 FQNEAQ (reference sequence). The CDR3 nucleotides are TGTGCCAGCAGCTTAGAGTATAGAATGGGTTCACCCCTCCACTTT. Translating gives CASSLEYRMGSPLHF. Complete variable domain (other parts from reference TRBV7-9 and TRBJ1-6): DTGVSQNPRHKITKRGQNVTFRCDPISEHNRLYWYRQTLGQGPEFLTYFQNEAQLEKSRLLSDRFSAERPKGSFSTLEIQRTEQGDSAMYLCASSLEYRMGSPLHFGNGTRLTVT.

This clonotype appeared a few times. The chain is built from TRBV9 and TRBJ2-1, with D perhaps TRBD1 or TRBD2 (7 bases each). The V gene lost 0 bases and the J gene lost 4 bases, with 11 bases spanning the gap. The CDR3 covers 15 residues. The germline V gene has CDR1 SGDLS and CDR2 YYNGEE. The CDR3 sequence is CASSVAQGGYNEQFF. The CDR3 bases are TGTGCCAGCAGCGTAGCGCAGGGGGGGTACAATGAGCAGTTCTTC.

This clonotype was counted between two and nine times. J is TRBJ1-4 and V is TRBV6-1; D perhaps matches TRBD1 (6 bases). The germline gives CDR1 MNHNS, CDR2 SASEGT. This CDR3 region has 15 residues. Trimming removed 7 bases from V and 6 bases from J, with 18 bases in between. CDR3 loop: CASTLGGARDEKLFF. The CDR3 DNA reads TGTGCCAGCACCCTCGGGGGCGCCAGGGATGAAAAACTGTTTTTT.